The following is a T cell receptor (beta chain) sequence with its context. The data were produced by immunoSEQ multiplex PCR, yet TCRdb's version contains in-frame clones alone and is incomplete. The sample has over 250,000 clones, 80% to 90% seen once. This sample was taken from a study of blood T cell repertoires in COVID-19. The CDR3 contains 13 residues. V dropped 6 bases and J dropped 1 base, with 8 bases sitting between them. The sample comprised peripheral blood. This chain links TRBV12-3 or TRBV12-4 with TRBJ2-3, with TRBD1 as a possible D gene (6 bases). The receptor was derived from a woman in her forties or fifties with acute or convalescent COVID-19. The CDR3 is CASRPGGTDTQYF. The CDR3 region has the DNA TGTGCCAGCAGGCCAGGGGGCACAGATACGCAGTATTTT.